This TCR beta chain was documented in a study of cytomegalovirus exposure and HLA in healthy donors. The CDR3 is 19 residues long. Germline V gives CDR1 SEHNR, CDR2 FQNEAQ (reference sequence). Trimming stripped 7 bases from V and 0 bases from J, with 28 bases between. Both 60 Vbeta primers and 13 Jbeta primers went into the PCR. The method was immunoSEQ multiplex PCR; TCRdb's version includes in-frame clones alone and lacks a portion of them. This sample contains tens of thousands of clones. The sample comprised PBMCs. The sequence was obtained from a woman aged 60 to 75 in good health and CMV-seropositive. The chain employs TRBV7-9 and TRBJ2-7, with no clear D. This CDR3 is CASTIGTLGRLISSYEQYF. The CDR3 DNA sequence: TGTGCCAGCACCATAGGCACTTTGGGCAGGCTTATTAGCTCCTACGAGCAGTACTTC. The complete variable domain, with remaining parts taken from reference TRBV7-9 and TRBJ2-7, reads DTGVSQNPRHKITKRGQNVTFRCDPISEHNRLYWYRQTLGQGPEFLTYFQNEAQLEKSRLLSDRFSAERPKGSFSTLEIQRTEQGDSAMYLCASTIGTLGRLISSYEQYFGPGTRLTVT.